This T cell receptor beta chain is from a study of blood T cell repertoires in COVID-19. The wider study: Samples came from the United States, Italy and Spain, spanning acute and convalescent COVID-19.

Grouping used clinical history reported by participants in a survey and questionnaire. From germline, CDR1 is KGHDR and CDR2 SFDVKD. CDR3 length: 17 amino acids. With V trimmed by 12 bases and J by 6 bases, 21 bases remained unmatched. The method was immunoSEQ multiplex PCR; TCRdb's version includes in-frame clones alone and lacks a portion of them. This repertoire shows 200,000 to 250,000 clones, around four fifths found once; its top ten account for over 12%. The source material was PBMCs or T cells enriched from blood (not recorded which). The rearrangement joins TRBV24-1 to TRBJ1-4, with 7 bases matching TRBD1. This sequence originates from a middle-aged man who had recovered from COVID-19. CDR3 bases: TGTGCCCCGGGGCGAGCGACAGGGATCGCGCTGGATGAAAAACTGTTTTTT. It codes for CAPGRATGIALDEKLFF.